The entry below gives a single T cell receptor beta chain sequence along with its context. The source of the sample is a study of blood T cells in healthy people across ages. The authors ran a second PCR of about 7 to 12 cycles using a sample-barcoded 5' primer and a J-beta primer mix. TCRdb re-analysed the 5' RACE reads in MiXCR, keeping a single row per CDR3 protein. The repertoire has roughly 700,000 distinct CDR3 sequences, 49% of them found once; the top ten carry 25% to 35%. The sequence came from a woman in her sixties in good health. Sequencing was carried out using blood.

The CDR3 DNA reads TGCAGTGCTAGTAGGACTAGCGGGAGGTCAGATACGCAGTATTTT. It codes for CSASRTSGRSDTQYF. The rearrangement uses TRBV20-1 and TRBJ2-3; 14 bases are shared with TRBD2. Germline V gives CDR1 DFQATT, CDR2 SNEGSKA (reference sequence). The V gene end was trimmed by 3 bases and the J gene end by 4 bases; junction bases not matched to a gene: 3. The CDR3 is 15 amino acids.